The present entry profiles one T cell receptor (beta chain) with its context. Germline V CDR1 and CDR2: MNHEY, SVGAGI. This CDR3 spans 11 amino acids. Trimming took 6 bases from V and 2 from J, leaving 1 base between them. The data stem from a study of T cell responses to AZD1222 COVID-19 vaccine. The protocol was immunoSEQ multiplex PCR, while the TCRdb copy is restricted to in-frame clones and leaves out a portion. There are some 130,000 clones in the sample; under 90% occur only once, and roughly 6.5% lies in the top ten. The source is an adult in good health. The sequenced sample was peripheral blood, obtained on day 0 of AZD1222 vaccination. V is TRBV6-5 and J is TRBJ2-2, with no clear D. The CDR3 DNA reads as TGTGCCAGCAGAAACACCGGGGAGCTGTTTTTT. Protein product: CASRNTGELFF.